This is a list of T cell receptor beta chains from one sample in a study of cytomegalovirus exposure and HLA in healthy donors. The table came from immunoSEQ multiplex PCR; TCRdb's copy has only in-frame clones and leaves some out. This table holds 90,000 or so clones, around 76% found once. Sequences were obtained from PBMCs. Source of these receptors: a man aged 30 to 45 in good health and CMV-seropositive. Both conserved end residues are part of each CDR3. The order of the fields is clone size, D gene, V gene, J gene, CDR3 DNA, CDR3 protein. The D gene is left open where the match is weak. Rows may omit the clone size; those that give it use once, few, many or a size class.

.,.,TRBV7-8,TRBJ2-1,TGTGCCAGCAGCTTAGCGCGGGCAGCGTACAATGAGCAGTTCTTC,CASSLARAAYNEQFF
.,TRBD1,TRBV7-9,TRBJ2-6,TGTGCCAGCAGCCCGGACAGGGTAGGGCACTCTGGGGCCAACGTCCTGACTTTC,CASSPDRVGHSGANVLTF
.,TRBD1,TRBV5-1,TRBJ2-3,TGCGCCAGCAGCTTCCCGGACAGGGGGGCAGATACGCAGTATTTT,CASSFPDRGADTQYF
.,.,TRBV9,TRBJ1-2,TGTGCCAGCAGCGTAGACAGAGACTATGGCTACACCTTC,CASSVDRDYGYTF
.,.,TRBV18,TRBJ2-5,TGTGCCAGCTCACCTTTCTCAGAGACCCAGTACTTC,CASSPFSETQYF
.,.,TRBV6-1,TRBJ1-1,TGTGCCAGCAGCCAGTACATGGGAGGCCCCACTGAAGCTTTCTTT,CASSQYMGGPTEAFF
.,TRBD1,TRBV5-1,TRBJ2-2,TGCGCCAGCAGCGAACAGGGGGCTGGCGGGGAGCTGTTTTTT,CASSEQGAGGELFF
few,TRBD1,TRBV18,TRBJ2-7,TGTGCCAGCTCACCTACCGGGACAGGAGCCACCTACGAGCAGTACTTC,CASSPTGTGATYEQYF
few,.,TRBV6-5,TRBJ1-1,TGTGCCAGCAGTTACTCGGGGAGGGGTCACACTGAAGCTTTCTTT,CASSYSGRGHTEAFF
.,TRBD1,TRBV7-8,TRBJ2-4,TGTGCCAGCAGCGGGGACAGGGGAAACATTCAGTACTTC,CASSGDRGNIQYF
.,TRBD1,TRBV5-4,TRBJ1-1,TGTGCCAGCAGCAAAGACAGGGTTACTGAAGCTTTCTTT,CASSKDRVTEAFF
.,TRBD1,TRBV2,TRBJ1-2,TGTGCCAGCAGTGAACCGCAACAGGGGGGCTACACCTTC,CASSEPQQGGYTF
.,.,TRBV27,TRBJ1-5,TGTGCCAGCAGCACAAGTTATCAGCCCCAGCATTTT,CASSTSYQPQHF
.,TRBD2,TRBV5-6,TRBJ2-3,TGTGCCAGCAGCTTGGCCGGGAGTAGCGGGGGGGTCACAGATACGCAGTATTTT,CASSLAGSSGGVTDTQYF
.,.,TRBV5-5,TRBJ2-1,TGTGCCAGCAGCCCCCAGGGGCGCGGAGGCAATGAGCAGTTCTTC,CASSPQGRGGNEQFF
.,TRBD2,TRBV30,TRBJ2-1,TGTGCCTGGAGGGGGACTACTTATGAGCAGTTCTTC,CAWRGTTYEQFF
.,TRBD1,TRBV10-2,TRBJ1-1,TGCGCCAGCAGGAAGACAGGGGGCGGTGGCACTGAAGCTTTCTTT,CASRKTGGGGTEAFF
once,TRBD2,TRBV7-3,TRBJ2-3,TGTGCCAGCAGCTTCGGGGGGGGTGTCACAGATACGCAGTATTTT,CASSFGGGVTDTQYF
.,.,TRBV5-1,TRBJ1-1,TGCGCCAGCAGTAAAGGGGCGGGGGATAACACTGAAGCTTTCTTT,CASSKGAGDNTEAFF
.,TRBD1,TRBV5-1,TRBJ2-7,TGCGCCAGCAGGGGACAGCAATTCTACGAGCAGTACTTC,CASRGQQFYEQYF
.,TRBD2,TRBV28,TRBJ2-5,TGTGCCAGCAGTTTCCTTCGGGGGGGCCCGGGGCAAGAGACCCAGTACTTC,CASSFLRGGPGQETQYF
few,TRBD2,TRBV25-1,TRBJ2-5,TGTGCCAGCACTCCGGGACTAGCGGGGGGGCGAGAGACCCAGTACTTC,CASTPGLAGGRETQYF
.,.,TRBV7-2,TRBJ1-5,TGTGCCAGCAGCTTCACGATAGAACAGCCCCAGCATTTT,CASSFTIEQPQHF
.,TRBD1,TRBV7-9,TRBJ1-6,TGTGCCAGCAGCTTACAACAGGGGTATTCACCCCTCCACTTT,CASSLQQGYSPLHF
.,.,TRBV7-3,TRBJ1-1,TGTGCCAGCAGCTCCCCTATAGGGACTCTGAAGACTGAAGCTTTCTTT,CASSSPIGTLKTEAFF
.,.,TRBV7-9,TRBJ2-5,TGTGCCAGCAGCTTCGGTATCGGAAGGGGTAGGGAGACCCAGTACTTC,CASSFGIGRGRETQYF
.,.,TRBV7-2,TRBJ1-2,TGTGCCAGCAGATTCGCCCCGGGGGACGGCTACACCTTC,CASRFAPGDGYTF
.,TRBD1,TRBV30,TRBJ2-7,TGTGCCTGGAGGGTCCCGGGACAGGGGGCCGACTACGAGCAGTACTTC,CAWRVPGQGADYEQYF
.,TRBD1,TRBV4-2,TRBJ2-3,TGTGCCAGCAGCCAAGATGGGACAGGGGTCACAGATACGCAGTATTTT,CASSQDGTGVTDTQYF
.,TRBD1,TRBV2,TRBJ2-4,TGTGCCAGCAGTGTTAAGGGACAGGGGGCTCGGGCCAAAAACATTCAGTACTTC,CASSVKGQGARAKNIQYF
.,.,TRBV29-1,TRBJ1-1,TGCAGCGTTGACACCATGAGGTCAGGGGACGACCCTGAAGCTTTCTTT,CSVDTMRSGDDPEAFF